This T cell receptor beta chain was recorded in a study of CXCR3-negative and CXCR3-positive naive CD8 T cells. The germline V gene encodes CDR1 SGHRS and CDR2 YFSETQ. The CDR3 consists of 16 residues. Each CD8+ T cell subset was sorted in triplicate, about 270,000 cells each. The TRB libraries of cDNA were built by UMI-labeled 5' RACE. Reprocessing the 5' RACE reads, TCRdb reports a single entry for every CDR3 protein and omits DNA. Its table records more than 50,000 distinct CDR3 sequences. General observations from the study: Upon cryopreservation, CXCR3 expression partially decreased, and most assays used fresh PBMCs.

Details on this clonotype: What it binds is unknown.

This chain links TRBV5-1 with TRBJ2-3; checking the TCRdb D call of TRBD1 is not possible without DNA. The specimen sequenced was naive CXCR3- CD8+ T cells from blood. The subset was: CD45RO-CCR7+CD27+CD95- naive CD8+ T cells lacking CXCR3 (TNR3-). This clonotype was sampled from a human donor in good health. Some clones in this sample may be carry-over from other donors' samples. This CDR3 reads CASSFNGAQLADTQYF.